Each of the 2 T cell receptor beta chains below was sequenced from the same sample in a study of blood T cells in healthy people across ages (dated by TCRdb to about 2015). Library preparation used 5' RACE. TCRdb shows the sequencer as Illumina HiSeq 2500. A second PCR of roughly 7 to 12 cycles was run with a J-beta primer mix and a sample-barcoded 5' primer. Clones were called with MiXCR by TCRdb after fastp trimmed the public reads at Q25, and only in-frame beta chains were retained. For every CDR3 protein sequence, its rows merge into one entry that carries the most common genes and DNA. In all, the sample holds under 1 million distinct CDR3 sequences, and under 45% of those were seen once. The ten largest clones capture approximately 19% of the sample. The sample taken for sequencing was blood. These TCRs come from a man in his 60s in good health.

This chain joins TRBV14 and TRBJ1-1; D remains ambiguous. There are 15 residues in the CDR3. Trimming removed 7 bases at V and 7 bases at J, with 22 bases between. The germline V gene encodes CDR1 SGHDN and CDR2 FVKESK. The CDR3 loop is CASTFKLWSSIEAFF. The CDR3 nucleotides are TGTGCCAGCACCTTCAAATTGTGGTCGTCCATTGAAGCTTTCTTT.

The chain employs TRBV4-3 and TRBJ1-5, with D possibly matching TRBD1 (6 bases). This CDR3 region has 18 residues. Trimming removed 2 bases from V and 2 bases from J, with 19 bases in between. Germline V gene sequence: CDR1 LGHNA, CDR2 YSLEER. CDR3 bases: TGCGCCAGCAGCCAACCCTCCGGGAAAAACAGGGGCAATCAGCCCCAGCATTTT. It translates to CASSQPSGKNRGNQPQHF.